This TCR beta chain originates from a study of beta chain features in type 1 diabetes. Study findings and constraints: The study found moderately but significantly shorter TCRB CDR3s in all four CD4+ subsets of Type 1 diabetes patients.

Trimming took 3 bases from V and 7 from J; bases not matched to a gene: 10. The CDR3 sequence is 16 residues long. Germline V lookup: CDR1 SGHTA, CDR2 FQGNSA. On this clone: Its specificity is unknown.

Isolated RNA was reverse transcribed in full, so expressed TCRB transcripts were sequenced. Naive, central memory and regulatory T cell samples averaged roughly 4 million reads. TCRdb's table, derived via immunoSEQ multiplex PCR, lists solely in-frame clones and lacks some. The sample contains roughly 290,000 clones, 8% of which appear only once. The sample was central memory CD4+ T cells from blood. The receptor comes from a woman in her late teens or twenties in good health. This chain links TRBV7-2 with TRBJ2-1; 9 nucleotides match TRBD1. The CDR3 reads CASSFTRDRGANEQFF. DNA for the CDR3: TGTGCCAGCAGCTTCACTCGTGACAGGGGGGCGAATGAGCAGTTCTTC.